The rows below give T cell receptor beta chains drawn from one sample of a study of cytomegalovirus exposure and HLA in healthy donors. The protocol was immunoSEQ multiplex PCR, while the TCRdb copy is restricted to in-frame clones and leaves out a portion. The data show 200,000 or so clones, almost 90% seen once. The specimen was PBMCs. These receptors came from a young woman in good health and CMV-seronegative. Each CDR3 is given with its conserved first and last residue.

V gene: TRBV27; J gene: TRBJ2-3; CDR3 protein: CASRPGQGAGGTQYF
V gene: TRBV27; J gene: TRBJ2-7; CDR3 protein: CASSIGSPYEQYF
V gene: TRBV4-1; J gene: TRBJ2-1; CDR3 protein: CASSQPTSGNYNEQFF
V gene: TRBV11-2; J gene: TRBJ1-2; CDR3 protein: CASSLEGGNGYTF
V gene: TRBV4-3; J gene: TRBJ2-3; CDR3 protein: CASSQGDGRDSTDTQYF
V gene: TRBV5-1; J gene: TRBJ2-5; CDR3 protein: CASSLEPPDTRIQETQYF
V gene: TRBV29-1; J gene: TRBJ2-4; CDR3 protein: CSVVYPRENIQYF
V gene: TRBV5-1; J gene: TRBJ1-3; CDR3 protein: CASSSRPGKAGNTIYF
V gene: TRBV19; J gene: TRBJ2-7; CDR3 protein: CASSIDGTYEQYF
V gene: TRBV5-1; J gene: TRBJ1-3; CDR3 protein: CASSLEGEMRSGNTIYF
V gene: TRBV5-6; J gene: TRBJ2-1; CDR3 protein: CASSLFLTDSVYNEQFF
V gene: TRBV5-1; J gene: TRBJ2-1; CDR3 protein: CASSLSGRAVNEQFF
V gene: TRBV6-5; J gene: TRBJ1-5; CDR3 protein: CASRDRDQPQHF
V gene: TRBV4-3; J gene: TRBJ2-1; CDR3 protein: CASSQDTSWRTSGSNEQFF
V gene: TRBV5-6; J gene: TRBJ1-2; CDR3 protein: CASSPWGDPYGYTF